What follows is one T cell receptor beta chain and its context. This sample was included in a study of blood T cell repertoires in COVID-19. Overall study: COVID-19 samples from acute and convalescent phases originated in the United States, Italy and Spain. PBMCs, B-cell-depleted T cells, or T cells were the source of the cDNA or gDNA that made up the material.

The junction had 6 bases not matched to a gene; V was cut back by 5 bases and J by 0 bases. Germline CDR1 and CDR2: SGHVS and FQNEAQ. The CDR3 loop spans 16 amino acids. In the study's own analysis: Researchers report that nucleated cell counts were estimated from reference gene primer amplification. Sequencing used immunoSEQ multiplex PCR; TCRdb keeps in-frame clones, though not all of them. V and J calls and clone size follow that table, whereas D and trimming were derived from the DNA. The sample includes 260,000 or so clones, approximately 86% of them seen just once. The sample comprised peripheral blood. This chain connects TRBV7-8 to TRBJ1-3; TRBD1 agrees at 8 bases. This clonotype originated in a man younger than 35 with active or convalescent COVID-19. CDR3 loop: CASSPRQGFSGNTIYF. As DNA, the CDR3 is TGTGCCAGCAGCCCGAGACAGGGGTTCTCTGGAAACACCATATATTTT.